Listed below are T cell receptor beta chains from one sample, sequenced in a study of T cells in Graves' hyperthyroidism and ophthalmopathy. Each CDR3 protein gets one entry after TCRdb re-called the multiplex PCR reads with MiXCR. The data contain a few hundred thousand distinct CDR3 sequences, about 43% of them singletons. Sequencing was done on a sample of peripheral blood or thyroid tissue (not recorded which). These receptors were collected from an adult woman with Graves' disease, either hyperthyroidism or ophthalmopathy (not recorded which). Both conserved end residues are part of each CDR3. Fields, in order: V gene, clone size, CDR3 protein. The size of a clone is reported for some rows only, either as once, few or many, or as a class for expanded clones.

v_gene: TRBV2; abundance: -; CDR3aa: CASSERLLIPGELFF
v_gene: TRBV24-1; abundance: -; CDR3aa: CATSGAGSGGYNEQFF
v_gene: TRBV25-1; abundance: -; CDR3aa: CASSEPGQGGYTF
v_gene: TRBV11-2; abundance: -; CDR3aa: CASSPGTGGYYGYTF
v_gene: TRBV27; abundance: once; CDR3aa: CASSLTRDLKQYF
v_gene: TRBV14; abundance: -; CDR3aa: CASSQDWHQETQYF
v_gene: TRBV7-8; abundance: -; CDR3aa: CASSSNSGQETQYF
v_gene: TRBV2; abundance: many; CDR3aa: CASSEWAGVPFF
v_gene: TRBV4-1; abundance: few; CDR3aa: CASSPGGRGTYEQYF
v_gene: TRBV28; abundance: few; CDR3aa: CASSSQGRGNQPQHF
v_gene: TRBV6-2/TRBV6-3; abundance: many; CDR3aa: CASSYMYEQYF
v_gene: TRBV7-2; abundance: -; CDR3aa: CASSLAPGARAFF
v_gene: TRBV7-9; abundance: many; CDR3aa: CASSPSVATNEKLFF
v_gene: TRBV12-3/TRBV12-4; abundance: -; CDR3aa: CASSRTGGNVLTF
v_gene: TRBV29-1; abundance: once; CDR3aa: CSVGSGAGNQPQHF
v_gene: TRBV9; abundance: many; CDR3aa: CASSPGGLSSYEQYF
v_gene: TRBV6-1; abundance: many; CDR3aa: CASHSSDLGEQYF
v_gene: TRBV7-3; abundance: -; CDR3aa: CASSSTMTGSLTF
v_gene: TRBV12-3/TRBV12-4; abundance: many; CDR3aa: CASSPTGGSRDEQYF
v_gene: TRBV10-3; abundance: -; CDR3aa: CAISERQGGDGYTEAFF
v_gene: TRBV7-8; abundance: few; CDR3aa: CASLRDTPNTEAFF
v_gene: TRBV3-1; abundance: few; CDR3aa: CASSPVGEQPQHF
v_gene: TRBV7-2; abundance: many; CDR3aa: CASSPHRTGPRGYTF
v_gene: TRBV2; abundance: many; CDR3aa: CASRTGVTEAFF
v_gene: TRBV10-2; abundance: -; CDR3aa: CATLTQGGTEAFF
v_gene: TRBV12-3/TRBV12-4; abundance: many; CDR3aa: CASSLGTGIGEKLFF
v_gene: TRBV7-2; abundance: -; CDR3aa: CASSAGTLDTEAFF
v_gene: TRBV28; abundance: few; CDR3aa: CASYSQGARGYTF
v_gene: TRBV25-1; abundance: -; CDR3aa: CASRGLGSNTGELFF
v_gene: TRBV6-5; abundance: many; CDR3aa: CASLVLGRGYTF
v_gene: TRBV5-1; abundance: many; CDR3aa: CASSLDHSPVGGYTF
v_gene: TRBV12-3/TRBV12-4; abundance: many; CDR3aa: CASSLGGEGQPQHF
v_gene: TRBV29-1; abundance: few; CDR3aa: CSDRDSSYEQYF
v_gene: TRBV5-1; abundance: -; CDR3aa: CASSLGAGTQETQYF
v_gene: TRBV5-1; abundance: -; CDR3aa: CASSLTGAISGNTIYF
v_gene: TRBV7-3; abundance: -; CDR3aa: CASSFRTASYGYTF
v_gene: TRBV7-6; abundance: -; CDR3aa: CASSLAGGVIYGYTF
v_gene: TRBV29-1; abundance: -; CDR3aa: CSNGQGGLETQHF
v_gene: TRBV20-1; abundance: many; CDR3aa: CSARRGEDSPLHF
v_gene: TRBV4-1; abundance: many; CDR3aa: CASSLPTGLTGELFF
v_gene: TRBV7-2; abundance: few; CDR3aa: CASSRERNQPQHF
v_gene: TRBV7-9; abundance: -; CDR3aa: CASSPLGTSGSYEQYF
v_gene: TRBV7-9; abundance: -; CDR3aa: CASIRGRGPLGGSSYNEQFF
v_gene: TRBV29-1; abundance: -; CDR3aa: CSSGPLREDYGYTF
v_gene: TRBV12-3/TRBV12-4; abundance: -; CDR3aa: CASQLTGLGNTEAFF
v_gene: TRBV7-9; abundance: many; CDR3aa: CASSSKQGLSSYEQYF
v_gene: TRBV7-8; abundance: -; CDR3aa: CASSLSRSWDTEAFF
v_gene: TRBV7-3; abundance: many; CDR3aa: CASSGPFQGGEQYF
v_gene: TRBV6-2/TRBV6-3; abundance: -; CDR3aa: CAARGRLEQYF
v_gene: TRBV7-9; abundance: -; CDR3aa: CASSQLDRGYEQYF
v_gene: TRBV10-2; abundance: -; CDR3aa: CASKGMETQYF
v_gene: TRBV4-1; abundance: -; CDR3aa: CASSQEVPTYYGYTF
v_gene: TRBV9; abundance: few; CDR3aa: CASSVVPNTGELFF
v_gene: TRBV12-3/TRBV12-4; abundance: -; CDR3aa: CATSARYQETQYF
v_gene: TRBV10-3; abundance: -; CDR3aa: CAISKGATNQPQHF
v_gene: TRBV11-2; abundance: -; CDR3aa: CASTEHPGGQETQYF
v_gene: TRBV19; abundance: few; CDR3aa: CASSMKGDTEAF
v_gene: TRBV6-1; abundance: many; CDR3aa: CASSVLDHYGYTF